This entry is about one T cell receptor (beta chain). Its antigen is not identified. The data originate from a study of glioma-infiltrating T cells. Study-wide background: Before surgery, glioma patients received dexamethasone for at most six days.

The CDR3 consists of 14 residues. CDR1 is DFQATT and CDR2 is SNEGSKA in the germline V gene (reference sequence). With 4 bases clipped from V and 4 bases from J, the junction kept 10 bases outside the gene matches. Study-wide points: Gliomas, especially low-grade, showed above-expected tissue-blood divergence; non-neoplastic patients showed below. A blood CDR3 motif signature was depleted in highly divergent patients.

Using RNA template, CDR3s of TCR alpha and beta were amplified with iRepertoire arm-PCR. TCRdb fed the multiplex PCR reads into MiXCR, producing one record per CDR3 protein. The data show a few hundred thousand distinct CDR3 sequences, roughly two fifths seen once. Sequenced material: glioma tissue, nonneoplastic brain tissue, or PBMCs (not recorded which). This clonotype was obtained from a human donor with low-grade glioma or glioblastoma, undergoing nonglioma brain surgery, or in good health (not recorded which). This sequence joins TRBV20-1 and TRBJ2-7, with 7 bases lining up with TRBD2. The CDR3: CSANGLEGAYEQYF. For the CDR3, the DNA is TGCAGTGCTAACGGACTAGAGGGAGCGTACGAGCAGTACTTC.